One sample yielded the 11 T cell receptor beta chains listed below, sequenced in a study of T cells expressing NK-cell markers. TCRdb re-called the 5' RACE reads and catalogs CDR3 proteins one per entry, DNA excluded. This sample's table has 550,000 or so distinct CDR3 sequences. Material for sequencing was blood T cells: a sorted CD56 or NKG2C T cell subset, CD4+ or CD8+ T cells, or bulk PBMC T cells (not recorded which). Receptor source: a man between 18 and 35 years old in good health.

This chain links TRBV5-5 with TRBJ2-5; checking the TCRdb D call of TRBD1 is not possible without DNA. The CDR3 totals 16 residues. CDR1 and CDR2 (germline): SGHKS, YYEKEE (reference sequence). CDR3 residues: CASSLQGRGTGETQYF.

V is TRBV3-1 and J is TRBJ2-1. Germline V gene sequence: CDR1 LGHDT, CDR2 YNNKEL (reference sequence). This CDR3 is built from 12 residues. The CDR3 protein is CASSQDLARQFF.

This chain uses TRBV5-1 with TRBJ1-2; TCRdb lists TRBD1, though no DNA is available to test this call. The germline gives CDR1 SGHRS, CDR2 YFSETQ. The CDR3 is 14 residues long. CDR3 loop: CASSLRRAYDGYTF.

The J gene is TRBJ2-7, the V gene TRBV28. The CDR3 extends over 11 amino acids. Germline CDR1 is MDHEN and CDR2 is SYDVKM. CDR3 residues: CASRLGDEQYF.

V is TRBV3-1 and J is TRBJ1-2; the TRBD1 assignment by TCRdb is unverifiable without DNA. The CDR3 totals 16 residues. Germline V lookup: CDR1 LGHDT, CDR2 YNNKEL (reference sequence). CDR3 in amino acids: CASSGTGAGFNYGYTF. Based on the CDR3 plus reference TRBV3-1 and TRBJ1-2, the full variable domain is DTAVSQTPKYLVTQMGNDKSIKCEQNLGHDTMYWYKQDSKKFLKIMFSYNNKELIINETVPNRFSPKSPDKAHLNLHINSLELGDSAVYFCASSGTGAGFNYGYTFGSGTRLTVV.

The chain has TRBV5-1 and TRBJ2-1. The CDR3 has 16 residues. Germline V CDR1 and CDR2: SGHRS, YFSETQ. CDR3: CASSFQSTSSYNEQFF.

This CDR3 is CASSFGELATARAKNIQYF. The gene calls are TRBV5-1 and TRBJ2-4; the D call of TRBD2 rests on TCRdb alone, since no DNA is present to check it. Germline CDR1 is SGHRS and CDR2 is YFSETQ. CDR3 length equals 19 residues.

This sequence joins TRBV29-1 and TRBJ2-3; TCRdb lists TRBD1, though no DNA is available to test this call. The CDR3 is 13 amino acids. CDR1 and CDR2 from the germline V gene are SQVTM and ANQGSEA. CDR3 loop: CSVLGGITDTQYF.

This chain connects TRBV10-3 to TRBJ2-7; TCRdb gives TRBD1 as the D gene, but with no DNA this cannot be confirmed. CDR1 ENHRY and CDR2 SYGVKD come from the germline V gene. The CDR3 is 16 residues long. The CDR3 loop reads CAISESWDSQIRAVYF.

The chain uses TRBV5-1 and TRBJ2-7; the TCRdb D gene call, TRBD1, has no DNA to confirm it. The germline V gene encodes CDR1 SGHRS and CDR2 YFSETQ. The CDR3 is 15 amino acids. Here the CDR3 reads CASSPSDRSAYEQYF.

The chain joins TRBV29-1 to TRBJ2-1; TCRdb picks TRBD1, but there is no DNA to check that call. Germline V CDR1 and CDR2: SQVTM, ANQGSEA. The CDR3 is 13 amino acids. The CDR3 region is CSFRGPLYNEQFF.